This entry lists 3 T cell receptor beta chains sequenced from one sample in a study of CD8 T cells in ankylosing spondylitis. TCRdb redid the calling of the 5' RACE reads with MiXCR, one entry per CDR3 protein. This sample has more than 150,000 distinct CDR3 sequences, with 18% found just once. Sample: blood, either unsorted or a sorted T cell fraction (not recorded which). The receptor source for this set is a male donor aged 5 to 29 with ankylosing spondylitis or in good health (not recorded which).

This clonotype occurred many times. The genes are TRBV12-3 or TRBV12-4 and TRBJ2-5, with unresolved D. Trimming left V 5 bases short and J 5 bases short, with 12 bases between. The CDR3 sequence is 13 residues long. CDR3 coding DNA: TGTGCCAGCAGTGTGGTAGGGCGGGAGACCCAGTACTTC. This sequence encodes CASSVVGRETQYF.

There are a few counts of this clonotype. The rearrangement joins TRBV2 to TRBJ1-2; D is perhaps TRBD1 (5 bases). V lost 3 bases, J lost 3 bases, and 14 bases lay in between. The CDR3 has 15 residues. From germline, CDR1 is SNHLY and CDR2 FYNNEI. The CDR3 region has the DNA TGTGCCAGCAGTGAGATCCAGGGAGTCGACTATGGCTACACCTTC. This codes for CASSEIQGVDYGYTF.

The rearrangement links TRBV12-3 or TRBV12-4 to TRBJ2-1, with 10 positions matching TRBD2. J was trimmed by 6 bases and V by 3 bases; bases with no gene match: 5. The CDR3 has 15 amino acids. CDR3 region: CASSFLASGSNEQFF. DNA for the CDR3: TGTGCCAGCAGTTTTCTGGCTAGCGGGAGCAATGAGCAGTTCTTC.